This T cell receptor beta chain comes out of a study of cytomegalovirus exposure and HLA in healthy donors. Per germline, CDR1 MGHRA and CDR2 YSYEKL. The junction had 14 bases not matched to a gene; V was cut back by 0 bases and J by 4 bases. The CDR3 runs to 20 residues. On this clone itself: Its antigen is as yet unknown.

The PCR employed 60 Vbeta primers together with 13 Jbeta primers. The repertoire was sequenced with immunoSEQ multiplex PCR; TCRdb's copy has only in-frame clones and lacks some. The table includes some 200,000 clones, over 80% detected once. Findings and caveats of the study: Cytomegalovirus status, reportedly, was diagnosed with high specificity and sensitivity by the classifier. Reportedly, fewer N-insertions than the 666-donor mean appeared in an Asian-associated ancestry cluster in a later analysis.

The chain recombines TRBV4-1 with TRBJ2-3; 12 nucleotides line up with TRBD2. The specimen was PBMCs. This TCR derives from a man aged 35-49 years in good health and CMV-seropositive. The CDR3 nucleotides read TGCGCCAGCAGCCAAGAACGAGGGCTAGCGGGGGGGAAGACGGCAGATACGCAGTATTTT. Amino acid sequence: CASSQERGLAGGKTADTQYF.